This TCR beta chain was captured in a study of cytomegalovirus exposure and HLA in healthy donors. Study observations and caveats: What a later analysis showed was that several of the most significant clusters appeared linked to common viral pathogens. Upon later analysis, TCR association rates were observed to vary by HLA locus, being highest for DRB1 and lowest for HLA-C. Association with HLA alleles at 0.05 false discovery rate was found for roughly 17,000 TCR beta sequences in a later analysis.

Germline V gene lookup returns CDR1 SGDLS and CDR2 YYNGEE. This CDR3 is built from 16 residues. After removal of 2 bases from V and 5 bases from J, the junction contained 8 bases not matched to a gene. The PCR employed 60 Vbeta primers together with 13 Jbeta primers. Libraries were prepared by immunoSEQ multiplex PCR; TCRdb keeps only in-frame clonotypes and omits some of them. This table holds 100,000 or so clones, around 84% found once. About this clone: Antigen: not known.

Among the donors, all were healthy bone marrow donors. The clonotype was recovered from a man aged 18 to 30 in good health and CMV-seronegative. The chain recombines TRBV9 with TRBJ2-1, with 9 nucleotides matching TRBD2. Input material: PBMCs. DNA for the CDR3: TGTGCCAGCAGCGTTGGGACTAGCATTCCCGACAATGAGCAGTTCTTC. This sequence encodes CASSVGTSIPDNEQFF. The entire variable domain, with the rest obtained from reference TRBV9 and TRBJ2-1, is as follows: DSGVTQTPKHLITATGQRVTLRCSPRSGDLSVYWYQQSLDQGLQFLIQYYNGEERAKGNILERFSAQQFPDLHSELNLSSLELGDSALYFCASSVGTSIPDNEQFFGPGTRLTVL.